One and the same sample provided the 9 T cell receptor beta chains below, sequenced in a study of breast tumors, draining lymph nodes, adjacent tissues. Via MiXCR, TCRdb re-called the multiplex PCR reads, giving one row per CDR3 protein. The sample consists of roughly 14,000 distinct CDR3 sequences, roughly 50% of them appearing once. Source material: tumor-adjacent breast tissue. The receptors stem from a female donor with breast cancer. Some clones in this sample may be carry-over from other donors' samples.

This rearrangement joins TRBV20-1 to TRBJ2-7, with 11 bases that match TRBD2. Germline values: CDR1 DFQATT, CDR2 SNEGSKA (reference sequence). The CDR3 runs to 15 residues. V was clipped by 5 bases and J by 3 bases; unmatched bases: 9. CDR3: CSAPSGGLHNYEQYF. The CDR3 coding sequence is TGCAGTGCTCCTAGCGGGGGGCTTCACAACTACGAGCAGTACTTC.

This clonotype is classed as large. The J gene is TRBJ1-5, the V gene TRBV7-9; D gene uncertain. Germline V gene lookup returns CDR1 SEHNR and CDR2 FQNEAQ (reference sequence). The ends were cut back, 1 base at V and 4 bases at J, with 5 bases in the middle. This CDR3 has 13 amino acids. The CDR3 reads CASSLGANQPQHF. The CDR3 DNA sequence: TGTGCCAGCAGCTTAGGGGCTAATCAGCCCCAGCATTTT.

By sample share, this clonotype is medium-sized. V is TRBV10-3 and J is TRBJ2-3, with 8 bases identical to TRBD2. The germline V gene encodes CDR1 ENHRY and CDR2 SYGVKD. This CDR3 is built from 15 residues. V was clipped by 5 bases and J by 2 bases; unmatched bases: 6. DNA for the CDR3: TGTGCCATCAGTTGGAGCGGGAGTGCCACAGATACGCAGTATTTT. Its translation: CAISWSGSATDTQYF.

There are many counts of this clonotype. This chain uses TRBV6-5 with TRBJ2-1; D gene unclear. The V gene lost 5 bases and the J gene lost 5 bases, with 10 bases spanning the gap. The CDR3 spans 13 residues. Germline values: CDR1 MNHEY, CDR2 SVGAGI. CDR3 nucleotides: TGTGCCAGCAGTCGAAGACTTAACAATGAGCAGTTCTTC. It is translated as CASSRRLNNEQFF.

Relative to its sample, this clonotype is medium-sized. Written as DNA, the CDR3 is TGCAGTGCGTTGCTAGCGGGAGCAACAGATACGCAGTATTTT. It is translated as CSALLAGATDTQYF. This chain joins TRBV20-1 and TRBJ2-3, with 10 bases fitting TRBD2. CDR1 and CDR2 (germline): DFQATT, SNEGSKA (reference sequence). CDR3 length: 14 amino acids. V was clipped by 6 bases and J by 3 bases; unmatched bases: 6.

There are many counts of this clonotype. This chain joins TRBV11-2 and TRBJ2-7; D not certain. Germline assignment: CDR1 SGHAT and CDR2 FQNNGV. The length of the CDR3 is 14 residues. V was shortened by 3 bases and J by 0 bases, with 9 bases between the two germline ends. The CDR3, as DNA: TGTGCCAGCAGCTTCGTAGCCAGCTCCTACGAGCAGTACTTC. Translation gives CASSFVASSYEQYF.

This chain uses TRBV5-4 with TRBJ2-2; perhaps TRBD2 as D (5 bases). Germline lookup yields CDR1 SGHNT and CDR2 YYREEE (reference sequence). V was shortened by 0 bases and J by 0 bases, with 6 bases between the two germline ends. CDR3 length equals 15 residues. As DNA, the CDR3 is TGTGCCAGCAGCTTGGGGACTGCGAACACCGGGGAGCTGTTTTTT. It codes for CASSLGTANTGELFF.

There are many counts of this clonotype. The chain uses TRBV27 and TRBJ1-5, with TRBD1 matching over 7 bases. The CDR3 sequence is 14 residues long. The trim removed 6 bases at V and 1 base at J, leaving 3 bases unmatched. The germline CDR1 and CDR2 sequences are MNHEY and SMNVEV (reference sequence). The CDR3 coding sequence is TGTGCCAGCAGCCCGGGACAGAGCAATCAGCCCCAGCATTTT. Its translation: CASSPGQSNQPQHF.

By frequency in the sample, this clonotype is large (0.1 to 1%). The genes are TRBV2 and TRBJ1-2, with 7 nucleotides matching TRBD1. V lost 4 bases, J lost 7 bases, and 3 bases stayed unmatched. The V gene's germline CDR1 is SNHLY and CDR2 FYNNEI. This CDR3 contains 12 residues. The CDR3 nucleotides are TGTGCCAGCAGTGGACAGGGTCGTGGCTACACCTTC. Protein product: CASSGQGRGYTF. Using reference TRBV2 and TRBJ1-2 for the parts outside the CDR3, the full variable domain is EPEVTQTPSHQVTQMGQEVILRCVPISNHLYFYWYRQILGQKVEFLVSFYNNEISEKSEIFDDQFSVERPDGSNFTLKIRSTKLEDSAMYFCASSGQGRGYTFGSGTRLTVV.